The 7 T cell receptor beta chains below were found in one sample sequenced in a study of memory CD4+ T cells and cytomegalovirus serostatus. Single viable CD3+CD4+CD8-CD45RO+ cells were sorted as the memory CD4+ T cells. The assay was immunoSEQ multiplex PCR, and TCRdb's table has in-frame clones only and misses some. Here the sample spans over 65,000 clones, 80% being singletons. The sequenced sample consisted of memory CD4+ T cells from blood. The source of these receptors is an adult in good health and CMV-seronegative.

The rearrangement links TRBV7-9 to TRBJ1-3, with 7 bases fitting TRBD1. The CDR3 is 16 amino acids. Germline trimming cut 5 bases from V and 0 bases from J; bases unmatched to any gene: 7. In germline, CDR1 is SEHNR, CDR2 FQNEAQ (reference sequence). The CDR3 is CASSGGTAISGNTIYF. The DNA for the CDR3 is TGTGCCAGCAGCGGGGGGACAGCTATCTCTGGAAACACCATATATTTT.

The chain links TRBV7-6 to TRBJ2-3; 11 bases align to TRBD1. J lost 6 bases, V lost 5 bases, and 4 bases had no gene match. Germline CDR1 and CDR2: SGHVS and FNYEAQ. This CDR3 has 14 residues. CDR3 region: CASSSRDRGDTQYF. CDR3 bases: TGTGCCAGCAGCAGCCGGGACAGGGGGGATACGCAGTATTTT.

The chain recombines TRBV7-2 with TRBJ2-5; a weak D match, TRBD2 (6 bases). The better agreement between TRBJ2-7 and the DNA end casts doubt on the J call. This CDR3 is built from 12 residues. Germline CDR1 SGHTA, CDR2 FQGNSA. CDR3 sequence reads: CASSGRGYEQYF. In DNA, the CDR3 is TGTGCCAGCAGCGGGCGGGGCTACGAGCAGTACTTC.

The chain joins TRBV6-4 to TRBJ1-2; D not resolved. This CDR3 spans 13 amino acids. From germline, CDR1 is MRHNA and CDR2 SNTAGT. V dropped 6 bases and J dropped 4 bases, with 12 bases sitting between them. The CDR3 sequence: CASSVDGLYGYTF. The CDR3, as DNA: TGTGCCAGCAGCGTAGACGGGCTCTATGGCTACACCTTC.

The chain joins TRBV6-4 to TRBJ2-3, with TRBD2 matching over 7 bases. Trimming at V came to 2 bases and at J to 1 base, leaving 3 bases not matched to a gene. The germline gives CDR1 MRHNA, CDR2 SNTAGT. This CDR3 has 15 amino acids. The CDR3 nucleotides are TGTGCCAGCAGTGACGGGGGGGGAGGCACAGATACGCAGTATTTT. This sequence encodes CASSDGGGGTDTQYF.

This clone was counted a few times. The chain links TRBV28 to TRBJ1-5; D remains ambiguous. Trimming cost V 6 bases and J 1 base, with 7 bases left between them. The germline CDR1 and CDR2 sequences are MDHEN and SYDVKM. This CDR3 region has 13 residues. The CDR3 here is CASRIQSNQPQHF. CDR3 nucleotide sequence: TGTGCCAGCAGGATACAAAGCAATCAGCCCCAGCATTTT.

This chain connects TRBV19 to TRBJ1-1, with 7 bases fitting TRBD1. Germline values: CDR1 LNHDA, CDR2 SQIVND (reference sequence). The junction had 3 bases not matched to a gene; V was cut back by 4 bases and J by 1 base. This CDR3 has 14 residues. CDR3 coding DNA: TGTGCCAGTAGTACGAGACAGGGGAACACTGAAGCTTTCTTT. Amino acids: CASSTRQGNTEAFF.